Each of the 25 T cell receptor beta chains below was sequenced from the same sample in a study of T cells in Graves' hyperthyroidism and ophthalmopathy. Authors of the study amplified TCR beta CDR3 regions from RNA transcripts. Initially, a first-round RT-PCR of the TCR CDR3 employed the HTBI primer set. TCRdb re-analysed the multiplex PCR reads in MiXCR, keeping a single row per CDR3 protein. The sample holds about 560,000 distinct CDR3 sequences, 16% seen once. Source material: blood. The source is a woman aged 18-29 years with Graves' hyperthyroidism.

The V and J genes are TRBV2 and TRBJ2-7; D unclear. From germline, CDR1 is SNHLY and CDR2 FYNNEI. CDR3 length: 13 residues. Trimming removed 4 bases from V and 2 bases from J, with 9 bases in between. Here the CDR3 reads CASSVSRTYEQYF. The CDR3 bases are TGTGCCAGCAGTGTGTCCAGAACCTACGAGCAGTACTTC.

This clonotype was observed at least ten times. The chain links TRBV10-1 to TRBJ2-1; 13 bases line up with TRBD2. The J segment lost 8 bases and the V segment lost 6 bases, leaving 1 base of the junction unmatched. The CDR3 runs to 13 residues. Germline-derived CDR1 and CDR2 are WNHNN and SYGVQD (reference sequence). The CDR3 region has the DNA TGCGCCAGCAGCACTAGCGGGAGGGATGAGCAGTTCTTC. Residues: CASSTSGRDEQFF.

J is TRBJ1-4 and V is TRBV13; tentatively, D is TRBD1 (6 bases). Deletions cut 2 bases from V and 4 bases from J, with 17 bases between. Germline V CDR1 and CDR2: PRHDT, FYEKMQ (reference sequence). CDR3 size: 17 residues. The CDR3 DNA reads TGTGCCAGCAGCTTAAACCCGCCCGGGGGGCATAATGAAAAACTGTTTTTT. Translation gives CASSLNPPGGHNEKLFF.

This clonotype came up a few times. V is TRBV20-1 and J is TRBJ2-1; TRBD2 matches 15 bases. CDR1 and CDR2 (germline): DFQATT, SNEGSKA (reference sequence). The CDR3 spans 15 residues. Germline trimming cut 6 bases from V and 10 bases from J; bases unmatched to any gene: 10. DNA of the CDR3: TGCAGTGCGGTTACCGGGACTAGCGGGGGGAGGGAGCAGTTCTTC. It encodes CSAVTGTSGGREQFF.

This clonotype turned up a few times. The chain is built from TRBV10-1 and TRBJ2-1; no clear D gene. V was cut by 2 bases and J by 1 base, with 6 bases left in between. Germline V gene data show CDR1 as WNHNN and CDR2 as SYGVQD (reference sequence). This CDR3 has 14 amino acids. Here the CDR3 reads CASSEGGSYNEQFF. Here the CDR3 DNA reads TGCGCCAGCAGTGAGGGTGGATCCTACAATGAGCAGTTCTTC.

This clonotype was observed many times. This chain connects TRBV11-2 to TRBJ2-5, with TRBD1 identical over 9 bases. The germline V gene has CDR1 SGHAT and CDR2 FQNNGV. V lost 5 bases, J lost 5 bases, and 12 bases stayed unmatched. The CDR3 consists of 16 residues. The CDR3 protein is CASSPGTGLTSETQYF. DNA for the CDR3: TGTGCCAGCAGCCCGGGGACAGGGCTAACCAGCGAGACCCAGTACTTC.

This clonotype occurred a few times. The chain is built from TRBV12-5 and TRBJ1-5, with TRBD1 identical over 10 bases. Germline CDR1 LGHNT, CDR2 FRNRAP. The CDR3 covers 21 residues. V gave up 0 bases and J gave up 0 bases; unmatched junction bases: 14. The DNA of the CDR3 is TGTGCTAGTGGTTTGGTACCGAGGGACAGGGGAGATGCCCATAGCAATCAGCCCCAGCATTTT. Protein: CASGLVPRDRGDAHSNQPQHF.

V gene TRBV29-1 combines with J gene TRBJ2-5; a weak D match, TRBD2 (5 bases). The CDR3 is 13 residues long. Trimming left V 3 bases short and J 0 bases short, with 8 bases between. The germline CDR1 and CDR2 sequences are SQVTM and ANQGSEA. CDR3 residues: CSVDSGYQETQYF. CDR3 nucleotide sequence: TGCAGCGTTGATTCGGGGTACCAAGAGACCCAGTACTTC.

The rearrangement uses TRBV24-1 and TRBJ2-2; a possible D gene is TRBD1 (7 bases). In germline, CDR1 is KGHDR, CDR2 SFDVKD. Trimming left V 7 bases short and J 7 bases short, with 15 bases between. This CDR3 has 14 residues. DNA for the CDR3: TGTGCCACCAGAGACCCAGGGGGGCTCGGGGAGCTGTTTTTT. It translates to CATRDPGGLGELFF.

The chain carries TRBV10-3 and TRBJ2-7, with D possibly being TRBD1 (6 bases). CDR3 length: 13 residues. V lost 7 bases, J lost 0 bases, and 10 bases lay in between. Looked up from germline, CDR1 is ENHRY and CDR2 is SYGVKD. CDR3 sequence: CAITSDSSYEQYF. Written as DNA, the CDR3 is TGTGCCATCACATCGGACAGCTCCTACGAGCAGTACTTC.

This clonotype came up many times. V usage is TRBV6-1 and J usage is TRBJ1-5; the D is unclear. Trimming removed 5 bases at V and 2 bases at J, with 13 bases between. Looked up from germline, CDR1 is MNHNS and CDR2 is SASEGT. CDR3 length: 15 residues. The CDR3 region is CASSLWTMGNQPQHF. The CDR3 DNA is TGTGCCAGCAGTCTTTGGACTATGGGCAATCAGCCCCAGCATTTT.

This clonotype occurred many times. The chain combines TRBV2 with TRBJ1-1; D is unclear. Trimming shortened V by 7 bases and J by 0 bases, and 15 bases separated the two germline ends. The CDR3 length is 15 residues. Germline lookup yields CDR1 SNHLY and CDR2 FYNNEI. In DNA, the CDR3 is TGTGCCAGCACTGAGGACCTCGGATTGAACACTGAAGCTTTCTTT. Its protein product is CASTEDLGLNTEAFF.

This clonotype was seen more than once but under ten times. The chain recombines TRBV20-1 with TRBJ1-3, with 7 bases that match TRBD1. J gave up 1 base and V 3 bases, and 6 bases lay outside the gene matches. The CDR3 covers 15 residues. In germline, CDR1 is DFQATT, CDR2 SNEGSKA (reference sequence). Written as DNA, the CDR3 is TGCAGTGCTAGGAGACTACAGGGGTCTGGAAACACCATATATTTT. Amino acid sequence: CSARRLQGSGNTIYF.

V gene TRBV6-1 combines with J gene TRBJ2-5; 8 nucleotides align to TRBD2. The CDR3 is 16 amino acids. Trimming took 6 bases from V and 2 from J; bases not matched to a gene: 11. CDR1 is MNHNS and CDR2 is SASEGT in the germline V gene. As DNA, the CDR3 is TGTGCCAGCAGCAGTTTAGCGGGGTTGAGACAAGAGACCCAGTACTTC. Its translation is CASSSLAGLRQETQYF.

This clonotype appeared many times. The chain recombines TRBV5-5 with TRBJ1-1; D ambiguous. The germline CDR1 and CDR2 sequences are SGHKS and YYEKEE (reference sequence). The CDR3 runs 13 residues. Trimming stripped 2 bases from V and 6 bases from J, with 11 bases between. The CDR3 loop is CASSLGGIPEAFF. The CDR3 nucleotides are TGTGCCAGCAGCTTAGGCGGGATCCCTGAAGCTTTCTTT.

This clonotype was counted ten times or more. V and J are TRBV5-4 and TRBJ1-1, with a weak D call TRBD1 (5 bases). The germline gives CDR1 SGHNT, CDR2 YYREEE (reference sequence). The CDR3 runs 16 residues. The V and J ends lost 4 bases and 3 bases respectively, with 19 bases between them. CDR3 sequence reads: CASSGEGPMAYTEAFF. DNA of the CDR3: TGTGCCAGCAGCGGAGAGGGGCCAATGGCGTACACTGAAGCTTTCTTT.

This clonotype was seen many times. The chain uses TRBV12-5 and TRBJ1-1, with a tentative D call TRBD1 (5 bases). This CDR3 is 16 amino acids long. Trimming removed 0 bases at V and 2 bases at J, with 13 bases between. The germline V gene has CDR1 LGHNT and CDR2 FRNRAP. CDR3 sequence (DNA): TGTGCTAGTGGTTTGGTGGCCGGACACTACAACACTGAAGCTTTCTTT. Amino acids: CASGLVAGHYNTEAFF.

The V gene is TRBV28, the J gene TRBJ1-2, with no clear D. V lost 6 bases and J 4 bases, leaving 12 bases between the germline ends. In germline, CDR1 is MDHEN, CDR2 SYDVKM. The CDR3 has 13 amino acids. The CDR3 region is CASRPVVRYGYTF. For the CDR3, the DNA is TGTGCCAGCAGGCCAGTCGTTCGCTATGGCTACACCTTC.

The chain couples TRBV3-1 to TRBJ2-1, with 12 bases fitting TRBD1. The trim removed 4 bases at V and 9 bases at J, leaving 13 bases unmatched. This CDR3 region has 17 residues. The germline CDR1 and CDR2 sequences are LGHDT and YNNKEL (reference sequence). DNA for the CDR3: TGTGCCAGCAGCCCCACTACCTCCGGGACAGGGGGCGGTGAGCAGTTCTTC. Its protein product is CASSPTTSGTGGGEQFF.

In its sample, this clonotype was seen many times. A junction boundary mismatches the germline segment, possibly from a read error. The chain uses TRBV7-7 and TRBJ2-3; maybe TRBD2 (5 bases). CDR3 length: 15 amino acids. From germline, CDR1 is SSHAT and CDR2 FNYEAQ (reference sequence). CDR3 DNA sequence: TGTGCTAGCAGCCGAGGACTGGGAAGCACAGATACGCAGTATTTT. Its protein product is CASSRGLGSTDTQYF.

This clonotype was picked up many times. Written as DNA, the CDR3 is TGTGCCAGCAGTCCTACACCTTTGGCGGAGACCCAGTACTTC. Translated, it gives CASSPTPLAETQYF. This chain uses TRBV28 with TRBJ2-5; D not resolved. The CDR3 has 14 residues. From germline, CDR1 is MDHEN and CDR2 SYDVKM. Trimming took 5 bases from V and 5 from J, leaving 15 bases between them. Combining the CDR3 with reference TRBV28 and TRBJ2-5 gives the whole variable domain DVKVTQSSRYLVKRTGEKVFLECVQDMDHENMFWYRQDPGLGLRLIYFSYDVKMKEKGDIPEGYSVSREKKERFSLILESASTNQTSMYLCASSPTPLAETQYFGPGTRLLVL.

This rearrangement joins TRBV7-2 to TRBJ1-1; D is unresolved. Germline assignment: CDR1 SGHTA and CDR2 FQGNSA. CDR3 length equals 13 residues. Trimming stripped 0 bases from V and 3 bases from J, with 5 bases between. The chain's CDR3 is CASSLAPHTEAFF. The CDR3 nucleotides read TGTGCCAGCAGCTTAGCCCCACACACTGAAGCTTTCTTT.

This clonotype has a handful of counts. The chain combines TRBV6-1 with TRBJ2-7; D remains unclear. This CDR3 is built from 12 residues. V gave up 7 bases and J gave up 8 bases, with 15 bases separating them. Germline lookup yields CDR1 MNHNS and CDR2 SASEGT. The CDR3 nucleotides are TGTGCCAGCATAAGGGCCGGCCGGCAGCAGTACTTC. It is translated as CASIRAGRQQYF.

The DNA for the CDR3 is TGCAGTGCCCAACTAGCGGGAGGAAACACCGGGGAGCTGTTTTTT. Protein sequence: CSAQLAGGNTGELFF. The chain has TRBV20-1 and TRBJ2-2; 12 positions match TRBD2. The V segment lost 6 bases and the J segment 2 bases; nucleotides outside the gene matches: 4. The CDR3 sequence is 15 residues long. Germline-derived CDR1 and CDR2 are DFQATT and SNEGSKA (reference sequence).

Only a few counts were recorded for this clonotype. The CDR3 is CASTRRGQQETQYF. The CDR3, as DNA: TGTGCCAGCACCCGAAGGGGACAGCAAGAGACCCAGTACTTC. J is TRBJ2-5 and V is TRBV6-1; 7 nucleotides agree with TRBD1. The germline V gene has CDR1 MNHNS and CDR2 SASEGT. The CDR3 is 14 residues long. The junction had 7 bases not matched to a gene; V was cut back by 7 bases and J by 2 bases.